This T cell receptor beta chain was captured in a study of T cells in Graves' hyperthyroidism and ophthalmopathy. Study overall: At the time of initial diagnosis and before any treatment, peripheral blood was collected.

Amplified TCR beta CDR3 regions derived from RNA transcripts. TCR CDR3 regions were first amplified by RT-PCR with HTBI primers. TCRdb re-called the multiplex PCR reads with MiXCR, one entry per CDR3 protein. This sample carries some 600,000 distinct CDR3 sequences, roughly 13% of them seen once, and the ten largest clones take 5.8%. The sample holds many counts of this clonotype. Its antigen is still unknown. The CDR3 covers 15 residues. Germline V lookup: CDR1 SGHRS, CDR2 YFSETQ. With 3 bases removed from V and 5 bases from J, the gap between germline ends came to 16 bases. In patients aged 18 to 65, hyperthyroidism was newly diagnosed, with duration under 2 months. Researchers barred patients who had uncontrolled infection, other autoimmune disease, pregnancy or lactation. Study-level points and caveats: For ophthalmopathy, model prediction preceded onset by a median around 7 months.

The chain combines TRBV5-1 with TRBJ2-3; either TRBD1 or TRBD2 may supply D (5 bases each). The TCR originated in a woman in her twenties or thirties with Graves' hyperthyroidism that later progressed to Graves' ophthalmopathy. Sequenced material: blood. CDR3 sequence (DNA): TGCGCCAGCAGCTCGGCCTGGGGGAGTGGAGATACGCAGTATTTT. As protein: CASSSAWGSGDTQYF. Full variable domain (missing parts from reference TRBV5-1 and TRBJ2-3): KAGVTQTPRYLIKTRGQQVTLSCSPISGHRSVSWYQQTPGQGLQFLFEYFSETQRNKGNFPGRFSGRQFSNSRSEMNVSTLELGDSALYLCASSSAWGSGDTQYFGPGTRLTVL.